This entry concerns a single TCR beta chain. Its antigen remains unknown. These data are taken from a study of memory CD8 T cells in hepatitis C reinfection. Study-wide background: After reinfection, a couple of primary-infection resolvers became chronically infected. Between 55 and 20 weeks before reinfection detection, pre-reinfection samples were drawn.

Time point: pre-reinfection, 55 to 20 weeks before reinfection detection. Sorted cells were sequenced directly ex vivo without any in vitro expansion. Total naive CD8 T cells were sorted as viable CD3+ CD8+ CD45RO- cells from two donors. The CDR3 contains 14 residues. Germline values: CDR1 MDHEN, CDR2 SYDVKM. The V end lost 3 bases, the J end lost 7 bases, and 13 bases lay between the germline ends. The data were produced by immunoSEQ multiplex PCR, yet TCRdb's version contains in-frame clones alone and is incomplete. Among tens of thousands of clones, about nine tenths were seen once, and the ten largest hold about 1%. Study-wide results and limits: Conclusions on public clonotypes and secondary clearance were not definitive with five donors.

This receptor was identified in a man aged 18 to 30 with hepatitis C virus infection. The chain uses TRBV28 and TRBJ2-1; tentatively, D is TRBD1 (5 bases). Sequencing used naive CD8+ T cells sorted from blood. The CDR3 region is CASSLMLRGNEQFF. In DNA, the CDR3 is TGTGCCAGCAGTTTGATGCTTAGGGGTAATGAGCAGTTCTTC.